The clone carrying this T cell receptor beta chain was detected once. The junction and the germline gene differ at one end; a read error may be behind it. TCR beta cDNA was reverse-transcribed from about 500 ng of total RNA. The reaction used a constant-region primer and ProtoScript II reverse transcriptase. What produced the TCR beta libraries was three nested multiplex PCR rounds using slightly modified ARM-PCR. A C-beta reverse primer and TRBV1-TRBV30 forward primers served in each of the first two PCR rounds, at about 9 cycles apiece. MiXCR, run by TCRdb on the multiplex PCR reads, gives a single entry per CDR3 protein. The table shows some 55,000 distinct CDR3 sequences, with 60% to 75% occurring only once. These data originate in a study of tumor-infiltrating lymphocytes in primary liver carcinoma. Unsorted bulk tissue, about 18-32 mg of it, served as the source for co-extraction of RNA and DNA. Patients' primary liver carcinoma was surgically resected. Donors were untreated and chronically infected with HBV. Collection of samples drew on five separate regions of each tumor. Uniformly, tumor samples exhibited a viable tumor cell fraction exceeding 90%.

The CDR3 consists of 15 residues. Germline CDR1 MGHRA, CDR2 YSYEKL. The genes are TRBV4-1 and TRBJ1-1, with 7 bases fitting TRBD1. The receptor was derived from a man aged 40-50 years with primary liver carcinoma and hepatitis B virus infection. The sample taken for sequencing was liver tumor tissue from sampling region 2. Stated subset: tumor region T2, inferior pole. The CDR3 nucleotides are TGCGCCAGCAGCCAACCCAGGGGGGGTGACACTGATGCTATCTTT. Amino acids: CASSQPRGGDTDAIF.